This T cell receptor beta chain was profiled in a study of T cell responses to AZD1222 COVID-19 vaccine (dated by TCRdb to 2020 to 2022). About the study as a whole: TCR sequencing was performed for roughly 250 trial participants, of whom roughly 200 were given two doses of AZD1222 and around 26 were given two doses of MenACWY control vaccine. Trial participants were enrolled by age into subgroups of 18-55, 56-69 and 70-plus years, and around 140, 26 and 57 TCR-sequenced participants, respectively, were included in these subgroups.

Study-level results and caveats: Participants were mostly white British and included more females than males, and it was suggested by the authors that clonal diversity may have been underestimated. The 56-69-year group was small, and its depth increase did not reach significance, likely because of low power. No day 14 peak-response samples were available, so repertoires were characterized only after the peak T cell response. Only five or six AZD1222 recipients were SARS-CoV-2 seropositive at baseline, limiting conclusions about previously exposed vaccinees. After two AZD1222 doses, spike-specific TCR breadth and depth were significantly higher than at day 0 and than in MenACWY recipients. Reportedly, almost half of the unique spike-specific TCRs recognized epitopes lying outside the regions that are mutated in the B.1.351 and B.1.1.7 variants. CD4 TCRs associated with the vaccine covered the entire spike protein, and the dominant responses were in regions 160-218 and 743-854.

A single count supports this clone. Its antigen remains undetermined. Per-base qualities were not stored, and no clone one base away is much larger. The CDR3 regions of human TCRbeta chains were analyzed by immunosequencing. The study's processing was this. TCRs in the repertoires were matched against a reference library of SARS-CoV-2-specific TCRs that had been generated with the MIRA antigen-specificity platform. Breadth meant the fraction of unique TCRs that were SARS-CoV-2-associated, whereas depth meant the fraction of total T cells that were SARS-CoV-2-associated. Using the MIRA data, each spike-specific TCR was assigned both to the spike region to which the TCR was reactive and to a CD4 or CD8 class. Log10-transformed breadth and depth values were compared by one-way ANOVA with Sidak's multiple comparisons tests. TCRdb mirrors the immuneACCESS table, restricted to in-frame sequences. Some clones are absent from its copies; in checked studies, under half trace to an unresolved V gene, and the reason for the others is unknown. Clonal size and the V and J genes are those of that table, whereas D and trimming came from the DNA. The sample contains around 80,000 clones, 70% to 90% of them found a single time. About 10% of the sample lies in the top ten.

V loses 5 bases of germline sequence and J loses 6 bases, and the interval between the two ends is 19 bases. Looking up the germline V gene yields CDR1 MDHEN and CDR2 SYDVKM. Including cysteine and phenylalanine, the CDR3 has 15 amino acids. Solely the CDR3 DNA is kept, with 45 bases framed from the first base. The time point tag for this specimen amounts to: about 28 days (+/-7) after the second vaccine dose. AZD1222 recipients whose second dose came at about 4 weeks and those whose second dose came at about 12 weeks were combined into one group, since spike-specific TCR depth and breadth did not differ between the two schedules. The vaccinee samples were drawn from two UK trials, COV001 and COV002, one of which was a single-blind randomized controlled phase 2/3 trial testing AZD1222 (ChAdOx1 nCoV-19) in healthy adults. Trial participant PBMC samples were collected at day 0 and day 28 after the second dose for TCRbeta chain sequencing.

The input for sequencing was peripheral blood, taken 28 days after the second AZD1222 dose. Recombination joined TRBV28 with TRBJ1-2; the D region possibly corresponds to TRBD1 (6 bases align). The source of this sequence is an adult who received the AZD1222 COVID-19 vaccine. The CDR3 region has the sequence CASSPLNRDTHGYTF. The nucleotide sequence reads TGTGCCAGCAGTCCCCTCAACCGGGACACCCATGGCTACACCTTC.